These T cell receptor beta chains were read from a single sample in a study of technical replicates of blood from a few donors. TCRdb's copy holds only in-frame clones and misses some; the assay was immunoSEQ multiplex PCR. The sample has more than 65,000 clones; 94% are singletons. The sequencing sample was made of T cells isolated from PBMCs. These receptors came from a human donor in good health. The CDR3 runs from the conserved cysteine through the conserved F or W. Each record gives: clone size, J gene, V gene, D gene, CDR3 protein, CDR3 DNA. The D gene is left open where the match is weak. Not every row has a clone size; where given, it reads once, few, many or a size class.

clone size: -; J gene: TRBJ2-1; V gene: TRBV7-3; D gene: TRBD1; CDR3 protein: CASSFRDRGRNEQFF; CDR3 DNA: TGTGCCAGCAGCTTCCGGGACAGGGGCCGCAATGAGCAGTTCTTC
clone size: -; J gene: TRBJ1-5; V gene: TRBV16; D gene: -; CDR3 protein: CASSQTDGVFQPQHF; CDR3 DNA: TGTGCCAGCAGCCAGACGGACGGGGTCTTTCAGCCCCAGCATTTT
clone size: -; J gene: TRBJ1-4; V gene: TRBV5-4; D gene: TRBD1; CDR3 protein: CASSSGQDNEKLFF; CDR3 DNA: TGTGCCAGCAGCTCCGGACAGGATAATGAAAAACTGTTTTTT
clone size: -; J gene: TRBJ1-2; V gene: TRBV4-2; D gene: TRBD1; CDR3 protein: CASSQDQGRGQDYGYTF; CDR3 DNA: TGTGCCAGCAGCCAAGATCAAGGCAGGGGGCAAGACTATGGCTACACCTTC
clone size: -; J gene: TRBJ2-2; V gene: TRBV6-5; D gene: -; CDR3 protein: CASSPEGTGELFF; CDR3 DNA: TGTGCCAGCAGCCCCGAGGGAACCGGGGAGCTGTTTTTT
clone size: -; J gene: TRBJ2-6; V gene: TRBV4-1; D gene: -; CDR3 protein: CASSQVSVTGANVLTF; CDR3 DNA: TGCGCCAGCAGCCAAGTCTCGGTTACCGGGGCCAACGTCCTGACTTTC
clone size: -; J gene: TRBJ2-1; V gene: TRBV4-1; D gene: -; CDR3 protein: CASSRTFRGKSGNEQFF; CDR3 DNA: TGCGCCAGCAGCCGAACCTTCAGGGGGAAAAGCGGGAATGAGCAGTTCTTC
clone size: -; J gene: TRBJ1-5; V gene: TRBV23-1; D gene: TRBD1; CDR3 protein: CASSQRGQKKLDSNQPQHF; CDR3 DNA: TGCGCCAGCAGTCAGCGGGGACAGAAAAAACTAGATAGCAATCAGCCCCAGCATTTT
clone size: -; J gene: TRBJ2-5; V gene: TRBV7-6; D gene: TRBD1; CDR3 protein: CASSMGTGQETQYF; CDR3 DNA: TGTGCCAGCAGTATGGGGACAGGCCAAGAGACCCAGTACTTC
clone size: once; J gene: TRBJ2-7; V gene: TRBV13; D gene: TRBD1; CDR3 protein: CASSFKTGTGDEQYF; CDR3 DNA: TGTGCCAGCAGCTTTAAGACCGGGACAGGGGACGAGCAGTACTTC